These 15 T cell receptor beta chains originate from one sample sequenced in a study of cytomegalovirus exposure and HLA in healthy donors (dated by TCRdb to the late 2010s). Receptor libraries were prepared by the immunoSEQ multiplex PCR assay. For the multiplex PCR, a mixture combining 60 forward primers for TCR Vbeta segments and 13 reverse primers for TCR Jbeta segments was used. TCRdb took over this immuneACCESS table, retaining in-frame rearrangements with V and J assigned. Such tables are incomplete; in checked studies, under half of the missing clones stem from an unresolved V gene, and the remainder is unexplained. This sample gives hundreds of thousands of clones in total; approximately 84% of them show up just once. The ten most abundant clones make up around 0.57% of the sample. The material sequenced was PBMCs. All receptors come from a woman in her forties in good health and CMV-seronegative.

V is TRBV18 and J is TRBJ2-1; 12 positions match TRBD2. CDR3 length: 16 amino acids. Looked up from germline, CDR1 is KGHSH and CDR2 is LQKENI. V dropped 3 bases and J dropped 7; count of bases not matched to a gene: 7. Here the CDR3 reads CASSPYPGTSGNEQFF. The DNA for the CDR3 is TGTGCCAGCTCACCCTACCCCGGGACTAGCGGGAATGAGCAGTTCTTC. The full variable domain, rest sourced from reference TRBV18 and TRBJ2-1, is NAGVMQNPRHLVRRRGQEARLRCSPMKGHSHVYWYRQLPEEGLKFMVYLQKENIIDESGMPKERFSAEFPKEGPSILRIQQVVRGDSAAYFCASSPYPGTSGNEQFFGPGTRLTVL.

The chain recombines TRBV27 with TRBJ1-1, with D tentatively TRBD1 (5 bases). V was clipped by 4 bases and J by 2 bases, with 11 bases between them. The germline gives CDR1 MNHEY, CDR2 SMNVEV (reference sequence). CDR3 size: 14 residues. The CDR3 DNA sequence: TGTGCCAGCAGTTCGATACAGGATAACACTGAAGCTTTCTTT. As protein: CASSSIQDNTEAFF.

The J gene is TRBJ1-2, the V gene TRBV5-6; no clear D gene. This CDR3 comprises 15 residues. Trimming removed 3 bases from V and 3 bases from J, with 15 bases in between. CDR1 and CDR2 (germline): SGHDT, YYEEEE. The CDR3 is CASSWEGLDDYGYTF. The CDR3 nucleotides are TGTGCCAGCAGCTGGGAGGGTTTAGACGACTATGGCTACACCTTC.

The V call is TRBV5-6, the J call TRBJ1-1; the D gene is possibly TRBD1 (5 bases). CDR1 and CDR2 from the germline V gene are SGHDT and YYEEEE. Trimming stripped 3 bases from V and 10 bases from J, with 10 bases between. This CDR3 is 11 amino acids long. CDR3 in amino acids: CASSSGTRAFF. Written as DNA, the CDR3 is TGTGCCAGCAGCTCAGGGACTAGAGCTTTCTTT.

The J gene is TRBJ2-2, the V gene TRBV7-2; D is unclear. Germline V CDR1 and CDR2: SGHTA, FQGNSA. The V end lost 1 base, the J end lost 7 bases, and 16 bases lay between the germline ends. The CDR3 is made up of 16 amino acids. CDR3 DNA: TGTGCCAGCAGCTTAGTCGCGCGCCCCGCCGGCGGGGAGCTGTTTTTT. As protein: CASSLVARPAGGELFF.

The chain joins TRBV4-1 to TRBJ1-1, with a possible D match to TRBD1 (5 bases). This CDR3 has 13 amino acids. Germline V gene sequence: CDR1 MGHRA, CDR2 YSYEKL. Trimming left V 4 bases short and J 4 bases short, with 10 bases between. CDR3 residues: CASSPWQGTEAFF. CDR3 nucleotides: TGCGCCAGCAGCCCCTGGCAGGGCACTGAAGCTTTCTTT.

The chain carries TRBV7-2 and TRBJ2-7; TRBD1 aligns across 8 bases. There are 14 residues in the CDR3. Looked up from germline, CDR1 is SGHTA and CDR2 is FQGNSA. Unmatched junction bases numbered 6, after V lost 5 bases and J lost 3 bases. This CDR3 is CASSQTGQVYEQYF. The DNA for the CDR3 is TGTGCCAGCAGCCAAACGGGACAGGTCTACGAGCAGTACTTC.

The V call is TRBV9, the J call TRBJ2-5; 8 bases are a match to TRBD1. The CDR3 consists of 15 residues. Trimming removed 0 bases from V and 3 bases from J; junction bases left unmatched: 4. Germline-derived CDR1 and CDR2 are SGDLS and YYNGEE. The CDR3 DNA reads TGTGCCAGCAGCGTAGGAGGGACAGGAAAAGAGACCCAGTACTTC. It encodes CASSVGGTGKETQYF.

The rearrangement links TRBV5-1 to TRBJ2-1; 9 bases match TRBD2. There are 15 residues in the CDR3. Per germline, CDR1 SGHRS and CDR2 YFSETQ. Germline trimming cut 2 bases from V and 2 bases from J; bases unmatched to any gene: 2. CDR3 nucleotides: TGCGCCAGCAGCTTAGCGGGGGGAACCTACAATGAGCAGTTCTTC. It specifies CASSLAGGTYNEQFF.

This chain links TRBV5-1 with TRBJ2-1; D remains unclear. V gave up 3 bases and J gave up 0 bases, with 13 bases separating them. This CDR3 comprises 16 residues. Germline V lookup: CDR1 SGHRS, CDR2 YFSETQ. CDR3 sequence (DNA): TGCGCCAGCAGCTACTTAAGCGTTAGCTCCTACAATGAGCAGTTCTTC. As protein: CASSYLSVSSYNEQFF. The full variable domain, completed using reference TRBV5-1 and TRBJ2-1, is KAGVTQTPRYLIKTRGQQVTLSCSPISGHRSVSWYQQTPGQGLQFLFEYFSETQRNKGNFPGRFSGRQFSNSRSEMNVSTLELGDSALYLCASSYLSVSSYNEQFFGPGTRLTVL.

This sequence joins TRBV9 and TRBJ2-2, with 7 bases fitting TRBD1. CDR3 size: 14 residues. The V segment lost 3 bases and the J segment 11 bases; nucleotides outside the gene matches: 10. Germline lookup yields CDR1 SGDLS and CDR2 YYNGEE. The CDR3 reads CASSASLGQEELFF. The CDR3 DNA follows: TGTGCCAGCAGCGCATCCCTAGGACAGGAAGAGCTGTTTTTT.

The J gene is TRBJ2-7, the V gene TRBV11-2, with a possible D match to TRBD1 (6 bases). Per the germline V gene, CDR1 is SGHAT and CDR2 is FQNNGV. The V end lost 5 bases, the J end lost 5 bases, and 10 bases lay between the germline ends. The CDR3 spans 12 residues. CDR3 DNA: TGTGCCAGCAGCCACAGGGTCCACGAGCAGTACTTC. Translating it yields CASSHRVHEQYF.

Concerning this clone itself: The junction departs from germline at one end; a sequencing error may be responsible. This chain uses TRBV5-4 with TRBJ1-2; 9 nucleotides agree with TRBD1. The CDR3 is 15 amino acids. Germline-derived CDR1 and CDR2 are SGHNT and YYREEE (reference sequence). The CDR3 DNA reads TGTGCCAGCAGTTTGGGACAGGGTATGGTCTATGGCCACACCTTC. This encodes CASSLGQGMVYGHTF.

The rearrangement links TRBV28 to TRBJ1-1, with D tentatively TRBD1 (5 bases). Germline V lookup: CDR1 MDHEN, CDR2 SYDVKM. The CDR3 length is 16 residues. The V end was cut by 5 bases, the J end by 4 bases, with 20 bases between. The CDR3 DNA reads as TGTGCCAGCAGTCCCGCCAACCGGGGGTATTTCACTGAAGCTTTCTTT. Protein product: CASSPANRGYFTEAFF.

This clone was counted once. The V and J genes are TRBV30 and TRBJ2-2, with D possibly being TRBD2 (5 bases). The CDR3 consists of 14 residues. V was shortened by 4 bases and J by 1 base, with 10 bases between the two germline ends. The V gene's germline CDR1 is GTSNPN and CDR2 SVGIG (reference sequence). Here the CDR3 reads CAWTKRRNTGELFF. Here the CDR3 DNA reads TGTGCCTGGACGAAGCGGAGGAACACCGGGGAGCTGTTTTTT.